Listed below are T cell receptor beta chains from one sample, sequenced in a study of T cell responses to AZD1222 COVID-19 vaccine. Method: immunoSEQ multiplex PCR; TCRdb's copy keeps in-frame clones and lacks some. The sample records 100,000 to 150,000 clones, approximately 88% being singletons. Sequencing was performed on peripheral blood, taken on day 0 of AZD1222 vaccination. These receptors were taken from an adult in good health. CDR3s include the opening cysteine and the closing phenylalanine or tryptophan. Fields, in order: clone size, D gene, J gene, V gene, CDR3 protein, CDR3 DNA. The D gene is left open where the match is weak. Rows may omit the clone size; those that give it use once, few, many or a size class.

>-|-|TRBJ1-4|TRBV6-5
CASRAGIGEKLFF
TGTGCCAGCAGGGCAGGGATAGGAGAAAAACTGTTTTTT
>once|-|TRBJ1-4|TRBV27
CASSNPGATNEKLFF
TGTGCCAGCAGTAACCCCGGCGCCACTAATGAAAAACTGTTTTTT
>-|TRBD2|TRBJ2-7|TRBV6-2/TRBV6-3
CASSYSILAGADYEQYF
TGTGCCAGCAGTTACTCGATTCTAGCGGGGGCCGATTACGAGCAGTACTTC
>-|-|TRBJ1-5|TRBV7-2
CASSVREDQPQHF
TGTGCCAGCAGCGTCAGGGAGGATCAGCCCCAGCATTTT
>once|-|TRBJ1-2|TRBV7-8
CASSLVAGTGYTF
TGTGCCAGCAGCTTAGTAGCAGGGACGGGCTACACCTTC
>once|TRBD1|TRBJ2-7|TRBV10-3
CAISELQGESYEQYF
TGTGCCATCAGTGAACTACAGGGGGAGTCCTACGAGCAGTACTTC
>-|-|TRBJ1-5|TRBV5-6
CASSLRLNTNQPQHF
TGTGCCAGCAGCTTGAGGTTAAACACAAATCAGCCCCAGCATTTT
>-|TRBD1|TRBJ1-2|TRBV6-5
CASSYLGQGLKEGYTF
TGTGCCAGCAGTTACTTGGGACAGGGGTTAAAGGAAGGCTACACCTTC
>-|-|TRBJ1-1|TRBV28
CASSLAARNTEAFF
TGTGCCAGCAGTTTAGCTGCCAGGAACACTGAAGCTTTCTTT
>-|TRBD1|TRBJ1-1|TRBV29-1
CSAPGQGNTEAFF
TGCAGCGCCCCGGGACAGGGGAACACTGAAGCTTTCTTT
>-|-|TRBJ1-4|TRBV6-5
CASSYSSREGEKLFF
TGTGCCAGCAGTTACTCGTCCAGGGAGGGCGAAAAACTGTTTTTT
>-|-|TRBJ2-5|TRBV5-1
CASTPGGYQETQYF
TGCGCCAGCACCCCTGGGGGGTACCAAGAGACCCAGTACTTC
>-|-|TRBJ1-2|TRBV6-5
CASSYLGGRLRGYTF
TGTGCCAGCAGTTACTTGGGGGGACGTCTGAGGGGCTACACCTTC
>-|TRBD2|TRBJ2-5|TRBV28
CASSNGLAGGKETQYF
TGTGCCAGCAGTAACGGACTAGCGGGGGGGAAAGAGACCCAGTACTTC
>few|TRBD2|TRBJ2-6|TRBV18
CASSPRTGGSGANVLTF
TGTGCCAGCTCACCACGTACGGGGGGCTCTGGGGCCAACGTCCTGACTTTC